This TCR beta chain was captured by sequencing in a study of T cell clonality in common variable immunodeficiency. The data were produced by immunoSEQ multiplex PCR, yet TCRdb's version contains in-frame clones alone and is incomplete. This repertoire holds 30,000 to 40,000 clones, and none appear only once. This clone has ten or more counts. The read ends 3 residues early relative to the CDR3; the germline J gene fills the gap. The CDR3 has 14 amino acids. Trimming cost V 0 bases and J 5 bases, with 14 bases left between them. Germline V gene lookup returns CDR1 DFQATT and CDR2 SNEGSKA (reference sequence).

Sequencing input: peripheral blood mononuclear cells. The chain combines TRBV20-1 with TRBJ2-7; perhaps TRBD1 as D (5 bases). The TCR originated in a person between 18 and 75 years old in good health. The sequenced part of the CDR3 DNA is TGCAGTGCTAGAGATCAAGGGTGGGGCCACGAG. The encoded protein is CSARDQGWGHE. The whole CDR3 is CSARDQGWGHEQYF.